The entry that follows covers one TCR beta chain sequence. Its antigen is not known. Germline assignment: CDR1 SGHRS and CDR2 YFSETQ. Between the trimmed V and J ends, which lost 4 bases and 0 bases, there was a span of 10 bases. The CDR3 totals 15 residues. These data come from a study of blood T cells in healthy people across ages. Study-wide findings and caveats: Long-lived donors exceeded aged donors in naive CD4+ cells and diversity. Significant beta diversity loss was already apparent by age around 40, declining roughly linearly.

For the second PCR, which ran for about 6 to 11 cycles, a sample-barcoded 5' primer and a J-beta primer mix were used. A template-switch adaptor with 12 random nucleotides tagged each cDNA molecule. MiXCR, applied by TCRdb to the 5' RACE reads, yields one record per CDR3 protein. The profile shows almost 800,000 distinct CDR3 sequences, 58% of them singletons. This sequence was found in a man aged 25 to 40 in good health. Specimen: blood. The rearrangement links TRBV5-1 to TRBJ2-2; D is possibly TRBD1 or TRBD2 (5 bases each). The CDR3, as DNA: TGCGCCAGCAGCGACGGGACGTCGAACACCGGGGAGCTGTTTTTT. Protein product: CASSDGTSNTGELFF.